These 23 T cell receptor delta chains were all obtained from the same sample, sequenced in a study of gammadelta T cells in human blood. TCRdb re-called the RT-PCR reads through CATT. The table records fewer than 1,500 delta-chain clones, 25% to 30% of them present only once. The specimen was non-Vgamma9Vdelta2 gamma-delta T cells from fetal blood. The receptors shown here come from a human fetus.

Sample share makes this clone medium-sized (0.01 to 0.1%). The gene calls are TRDV1 and TRDJ1; unclear D gene. Germline loops: CDR1 TSWWSYY, CDR2 QGS. V lost 3 bases and J lost 3, with 5 bases in between. The CDR3 consists of 12 residues. DNA for the CDR3: TGTGCTCTTGGGGACAACCCCGATAAACTCATCTTT. It is translated as CALGDNPDKLIF.

This clone is deemed medium-sized. This chain uses TRDV3 with TRDJ1; 8 bases are shared with TRDD3. J gave up 0 bases and V 1 base, and 19 bases lay outside the gene matches. CDR1 and CDR2 from the germline V gene are TVYSNPD and GDNSRS (reference sequence). The CDR3 is 19 residues long. In DNA, the CDR3 is TGTGCCTTTAAGGCGTTTCCTCCCTCACTGGGGGCCTACACCGATAAACTCATCTTT. It specifies CAFKAFPPSLGAYTDKLIF.

Comments on this clone: It is unclear where the CDR3 begins or ends on the DNA, so no DNA is shown, and the CDR3 is as TCRdb lists it. V gene TRAV29/DV5 combines with J gene TRDJ2; TRDD3, the table's D call, was not compared with the DNA. In germline, CDR1 is NSMFDY, CDR2 ISSIKDK. With termini counted, the CDR3 has 18 amino acids. The CDR3 sequence is CSVLLCSKYWGMTAQLFF.

The J gene is TRDJ3, the V gene TRDV2, with TRDD3 matching 13 bases. Per germline, CDR1 GEAIGNYY and CDR2 EKD. V was clipped by 9 bases and J by 1 base; unmatched bases: 17. CDR3 size: 21 residues. CDR3 sequence: CATPTGGYAGQGSWDTRQMFF. The CDR3, as DNA: TGTGCCACCCCTACTGGGGGATACGCTGGACAAGGATCCTGGGACACCCGACAGATGTTTTTC.

This clone is large (0.1 to 1%) by share. The rearrangement joins TRDV1 to TRDJ2; TRDD3 aligns across 7 bases. CDR1 is TSWWSYY, CDR2 QGS, per germline. The CDR3 contains 25 residues. Trimming at V came to 1 base and at J to 2 bases, leaving 31 bases not matched to a gene. The CDR3 region is CALGEPLSLGDVLGHKASLTAQLFF. CDR3 sequence (DNA): TGTGCTCTTGGGGAACCACTCTCGCTCGGGGACGTACTGGGGCACAAAGCCTCGTTGACAGCACAACTCTTCTTT.

By frequency in the sample, this clone is large. Within the sample, other DNA sequences also encode this same CDR3. The J gene is TRDJ3, the V gene TRDV2; no clear D gene. CDR3 size: 17 residues. CDR1 and CDR2 (germline): GEAIGNYY, EKD. V was pared by 3 bases and J by 0 bases, with 11 bases between. The CDR3 bases are TGTGCCTGTGACCCTCGATCCAGCTCCTGGGACACCCGACAGATGTTTTTC. It specifies CACDPRSSSWDTRQMFF.

Of note for this clone: A much larger clonotype is one base distant, so this may be a read error. The chain has TRDV1 and TRDJ1, with 9 bases fitting TRDD3. J lost 0 bases, V lost 2 bases, and 16 bases had no gene match. The CDR3 is 20 residues long. The germline V gene encodes CDR1 TSWWSYY and CDR2 QGS. Written as DNA, the CDR3 is TGTGCTCTTGGGGAATTGTCCTACTGGGGGAGACTCTCGTACACCGATAAACTCATCTTT. Amino acid sequence: CALGELSYWGRLSYTDKLIF.

This clone is labeled medium-sized. This rearrangement joins TRDV3 to TRDJ2; 9 nucleotides line up with TRDD3. Germline V lookup: CDR1 TVYSNPD, CDR2 GDNSRS (reference sequence). The CDR3 has 19 amino acids. Germline trimming cut 5 bases from V and 0 bases from J; bases unmatched to any gene: 19. The CDR3 DNA reads as TGTGCCCTAACTATGGGGGATAGTCCCCCCTTAGCTTTGACAGCACAACTCTTCTTT. Translation gives CALTMGDSPPLALTAQLFF. The whole variable domain, filled in from reference TRDV3 and TRDJ2, reads CDKVTQSSPDQTVASGSEVVLLCTYDTVYSNPDLFWYRIRPDYSFQFVFYGDNSRSEGADFTQGRFSVKHILTQKAFHLVISPVRTEDSATYYCALTMGDSPPLALTAQLFFGKGTQLIVEP.

In its sample, this clone is large. The rearrangement uses TRDV1 and TRDJ1; 10 nucleotides align to TRDD3. The CDR3 is 16 residues long. The germline gives CDR1 TSWWSYY, CDR2 QGS. Germline trimming cut 6 bases from V and 3 bases from J; bases unmatched to any gene: 10. In DNA form, the CDR3 reads TGTGCTCTTGGCCCCAAACTGGGGGATGAGTCCGATAAACTCATCTTT. Protein: CALGPKLGDESDKLIF.

Concerning this clone itself: This may be a read error, as it is one base from a much larger clone. The J gene is TRDJ2, the V gene TRDV1; D gene ambiguous. The germline CDR1 and CDR2 sequences are TSWWSYY and QGS. With 4 bases removed from V and 2 bases from J, the gap between germline ends came to 8 bases. The CDR3 runs 14 residues. CDR3: CALGGSLLTAQLFF. DNA for the CDR3: TGTGCTCTTGGGGGCTCCTTATTGACAGCACAACTCTTCTTT.

By its share, this clone is medium-sized. The chain recombines TRDV1 with TRDJ1, with D tentatively TRDD2 (6 bases). With 0 bases removed from V and 10 bases from J, the gap between germline ends came to 21 bases. The CDR3 sequence is 16 residues long. Germline CDR1 and CDR2: TSWWSYY and QGS. The DNA of the CDR3 is TGTGCTCTTGGGGAACTAACTTATGCCTTCCATGAGAGACTCATCTTT. Translation: CALGELTYAFHERLIF.

This clone showed up just a few times. This probably arose from a read error, given a far larger clone one base away. The chain combines TRDV3 with TRDJ1; 7 nucleotides match TRDD3. Germline loops: CDR1 TVYSNPD, CDR2 GDNSRS (reference sequence). The CDR3 is made up of 13 amino acids. V was clipped by 3 bases and J by 2 bases; unmatched bases: 6. CDR3 nucleotides: TGTGCCTTAAATGGGGGAGGGACCGATAAACTCATCTTT. Protein: CALNGGGTDKLIF.

Concerning this clone itself: Since a much larger clone is just one base distant, this may be a read error. J is TRDJ2 and V is TRDV1; D may be TRDD2 (5 bases). Germline V lookup: CDR1 TSWWSYY, CDR2 QGS. V lost 0 bases, J lost 0 bases, and 32 bases lay in between. This CDR3 has 24 amino acids. CDR3 DNA sequence: TGTGCTCTTGGGGAACTTCCTAAAGATCGTAATGATGCCGGTGGTAGTGCTTTGACAGCACAACTCTTCTTT. This codes for CALGELPKDRNDAGGSALTAQLFF.

By proportion, this clone is medium-sized. Different DNA sequences within this sample yield the same CDR3. This chain links TRDV1 with TRDJ2; D may be TRDD2 (6 bases). V lost 5 bases and J lost 0, with 25 bases in between. CDR3 size: 20 residues. Germline lookup yields CDR1 TSWWSYY and CDR2 QGS. The DNA of the CDR3 is TGTGCTCTTGGGCCACCATCACCTTCCCGCCGAAGGGCTTTGACAGCACAACTCTTCTTT. Amino acids: CALGPPSPSRRRALTAQLFF.

This clone is medium-sized within its sample. The chain has TRDV2 and TRDJ3; 12 nucleotides match TRDD3. Germline loops: CDR1 GEAIGNYY, CDR2 EKD. The CDR3 sequence is 21 residues long. The junction had 8 bases not matched to a gene; V was cut back by 0 bases and J by 0 bases. The CDR3 region is CACDTLRTGGYSSWDTRQMFF. As DNA, the CDR3 is TGTGCCTGTGACACCCTCCGTACTGGGGGATACAGCTCCTGGGACACCCGACAGATGTTTTTC.

As concerns this clone: This may be a read error: a much more frequent sequence differs by one nucleotide. The chain is built from TRDV1 and TRDJ3, with a possible D match to TRDD2 (7 bases). CDR1 and CDR2 (germline): TSWWSYY, QGS. This CDR3 comprises 26 residues. CDR3 DNA: TGTGCTCGTGGGGAGATGCAAGTTTCCTACCGGGGCATCTGGGGATGCCCCTGTAGGGACACCCGACAGATGTTTTTC. It specifies CARGEMQVSYRGIWGCPCRDTRQMFF.

This clone showed up just a few times. This rearrangement joins TRDV1 to TRDJ2, with TRDD3 matching 11 bases. V trimming: 3 bases; J trimming: 5 bases; junction bases outside the gene matches: 11. The CDR3 has 18 amino acids. CDR1 is TSWWSYY and CDR2 is QGS in the germline V gene. CDR3 residues: CALGDASGGYFETAQLFF. CDR3 nucleotides: TGTGCTCTTGGGGACGCCTCTGGGGGATACTTTGAAACAGCACAACTCTTCTTT.

This clone counts as medium-sized (0.01 to 0.1%). The gene calls are TRDV1 and TRDJ1, with 12 positions matching TRDD3. V was pared by 1 base and J by 0 bases, with 12 bases of the junction left unmatched. Germline-derived CDR1 and CDR2 are TSWWSYY and QGS. This CDR3 has 20 residues. In nucleotides, the CDR3 is TGTGCTCTTGGGGAACCGTACTGGGGGATACAGGGGATACACACCGATAAACTCATCTTT. Translation: CALGEPYWGIQGIHTDKLIF.

This clone is termed large (0.1 to 1%). The gene calls are TRDV1 and TRDJ3, with D perhaps TRDD2 (6 bases). There are 20 residues in the CDR3. V shed 4 bases and J shed 0 bases, with 19 bases lying between them. CDR1 TSWWSYY and CDR2 QGS come from the germline V gene. The CDR3 loop reads CALGGLHSSSSSWDTRQMFF. CDR3 nucleotide sequence: TGTGCTCTTGGGGGCCTTCATTCTTCCTCGAGCTCCTGGGACACCCGACAGATGTTTTTC.

This clone is labeled large (0.1 to 1%). The same CDR3 arises from other DNA sequences in this sample as well. The rearrangement joins TRDV1 to TRDJ2; tentative D call: TRDD3 (5 bases). CDR1 and CDR2 (germline): TSWWSYY, QGS. Between the trimmed V and J ends, which lost 2 bases and 0 bases, there was a span of 13 bases. The CDR3 extends over 17 amino acids. CDR3 sequence (DNA): TGTGCTCTTGGGGAAAGGGGGTGGGGCTCTTTGACAGCACAACTCTTCTTT. This encodes CALGERGWGSLTAQLFF.

The sample holds a few counts of this clone. This may arise from a read error, as a much more abundant clone is one base away. This sequence joins TRDV1 and TRDJ1, with 8 bases identical to TRDD3. The CDR3 consists of 20 residues. Germline V gives CDR1 TSWWSYY, CDR2 QGS. Losses at the gene ends were 2 bases for V and 0 bases for J; bases not matched to a gene: 17. The CDR3 nucleotides are TGTGCTCTTGGGGAAAGGAGCGAAAATTACTGGGGGCTTTACACCGATAAACTCATCTTT. Translating gives CALGERSENYWGLYTDKLIF.

This clone appeared a single time. A far larger clone is off by one base, so a read error is likely. The genes are TRAV38-2/DV8 and TRDJ2, with 11 bases that match TRDD3. The CDR3 is made up of 21 amino acids. Per germline, CDR1 TSESDYY and CDR2 QEAYKQQN. With 0 bases clipped from V and 3 bases from J, the junction kept 16 bases outside the gene matches. CDR3 bases: TGTGCTTATAGGAGCGGTTTGCTCACCTTACTGGGGGATAACCTGACAGCACAACTCTTCTTT. Translating gives CAYRSGLLTLLGDNLTAQLFF. Together with reference TRAV38-2/DV8 and TRDJ2, the CDR3 gives the full variable domain: AQTVTQSQPEMSVQEAETVTLSCTYDTSESDYYLFWYKQPPSRQMILVIRQEAYKQQNATENRFSVNFQKAAKSFSLKISDSQLGDAAMYFCAYRSGLLTLLGDNLTAQLFFGKGTQLIVEP.

By proportion, this clone is medium-sized. J is TRDJ2 and V is TRDV1, with D uncertain. Germline loops: CDR1 TSWWSYY, CDR2 QGS. The CDR3 sequence is 15 residues long. V was clipped by 0 bases and J by 6 bases, with 11 bases between them. CDR3 sequence: CALGELEGPPAQLFF. CDR3 sequence (DNA): TGTGCTCTTGGGGAACTAGAGGGCCCCCCAGCACAACTCTTCTTT.